A selection of T cell receptor beta chains follows, all from one sample in a study of cytomegalovirus exposure and HLA in healthy donors. The data were produced by immunoSEQ multiplex PCR, yet TCRdb's version contains in-frame clones alone and is incomplete. This table has roughly 100,000 clones, approximately 77% appearing once. Sequenced: PBMCs. The receptors were sampled from a male donor in good health and CMV-seropositive. Both conserved end residues are part of each CDR3. The order of the fields is V gene, D gene, J gene, CDR3 protein. The D gene is left open where the match is weak.

TRBV6-6	NA	TRBJ2-3	CASSTTTGVIADTQYF
TRBV2	NA	TRBJ1-1	CASSEGFITEAFF
TRBV19	NA	TRBJ2-6	CASSIGAGISGANGLTF
TRBV15	TRBD2	TRBJ2-1	CATSRYRGSGRSSYNEQFF
TRBV9	TRBD2	TRBJ2-7	CASSVAASGYEQYF
TRBV2	TRBD1	TRBJ2-4	CAGRRTNRDSQYF
TRBV30	NA	TRBJ1-6	CAWSSGEVESLHF
TRBV4-3	TRBD1	TRBJ1-2	CASSHGQGREGYTF
TRBV2	TRBD2	TRBJ2-6	CASSLLAGASGANVLTF
TRBV18	NA	TRBJ1-3	CASSLSSSSGNTIYF
TRBV29-1	TRBD2	TRBJ2-1	CSVEQLAGINEQFF
TRBV5-1	NA	TRBJ2-7	CASSPGHLGTYEQYF
TRBV4-3	NA	TRBJ1-4	CASSQDQGRLTF
TRBV18	NA	TRBJ1-1	CASSSGAGDEAFF
TRBV19	TRBD1	TRBJ2-7	CASSRFGTGTSSYEQYF
TRBV9	NA	TRBJ2-1	CASSTTGSSYNEQFF
TRBV4-3	TRBD2	TRBJ2-2	CASSRMTSGSAGELFF
TRBV15	TRBD2	TRBJ2-5	CATSPQTSGYQETQYF
TRBV28	TRBD1	TRBJ2-7	CATSPGDRYEQYF
TRBV5-1	TRBD2	TRBJ2-1	CASSLVTGGANEQFF
TRBV29-1	NA	TRBJ1-1	CSVGVSGEGTEAFF
TRBV28	NA	TRBJ1-2	CASSTYGYGYTF
TRBV25-1	TRBD1	TRBJ1-1	CASSDLDREETEAFF
TRBV7-2	TRBD1	TRBJ1-2	CASSVDRGTGYTF
TRBV7-9	TRBD1	TRBJ1-1	CASSFAPGQGGKPEAFF
TRBV5-1	NA	TRBJ1-1	CASSSIFRAGEERTEAFF
TRBV27	TRBD2	TRBJ2-1	CATRPGLPYNEQFF
TRBV15	TRBD1	TRBJ2-2	CATSRDPPQGAYTGELFF
TRBV28	NA	TRBJ2-4	CASSWRRGKNIQYF
TRBV4-3	TRBD1	TRBJ2-7	CASSHQGDGHEQYF
TRBV5-1	TRBD2	TRBJ2-3	CASSPGWASGSSDTQYF
TRBV19	NA	TRBJ2-6	CASSDRNSGANVLTF
TRBV2	TRBD1	TRBJ1-2	CASSEPTGVNYGYTF
TRBV9	TRBD1	TRBJ1-2	CASSAGQGREGYTF
TRBV9	NA	TRBJ2-1	CASSVAFYNEQFF
TRBV7-2	NA	TRBJ2-6	CASSLGRSSGANVLTF
TRBV6-5	NA	TRBJ1-5	CASSSSGRGLNQPQHF
TRBV6-1	TRBD2	TRBJ2-7	CASSEASGSGDEQYF
TRBV18	TRBD2	TRBJ2-3	CASSPSAGGTDTQYF
TRBV7-8	TRBD2	NA	CASSKSGLAAFTYEQYF
TRBV5-4	NA	TRBJ2-5	CASSLLSQETQYF
TRBV11-3	NA	TRBJ2-3	CASSFSGNGSTQYF
TRBV2	NA	NA	CASKGANYEQYF
TRBV4-2	NA	TRBJ2-1	CASSQAMSSYNEQFF
TRBV27	TRBD2	TRBJ2-3	CASTSTGGLAGVADTQYF
TRBV30	TRBD2	TRBJ2-1	CAWSVAGAAEQFF
TRBV28	TRBD2	TRBJ2-1	CASRYAGLAATDEQFF
TRBV5-1	TRBD1	NA	CASGTGTGGHEQYF
TRBV2	NA	TRBJ2-1	CASSNPGQGYNEQFF
TRBV7-9	TRBD1	TRBJ1-2	CASSARDRGAYGYTF